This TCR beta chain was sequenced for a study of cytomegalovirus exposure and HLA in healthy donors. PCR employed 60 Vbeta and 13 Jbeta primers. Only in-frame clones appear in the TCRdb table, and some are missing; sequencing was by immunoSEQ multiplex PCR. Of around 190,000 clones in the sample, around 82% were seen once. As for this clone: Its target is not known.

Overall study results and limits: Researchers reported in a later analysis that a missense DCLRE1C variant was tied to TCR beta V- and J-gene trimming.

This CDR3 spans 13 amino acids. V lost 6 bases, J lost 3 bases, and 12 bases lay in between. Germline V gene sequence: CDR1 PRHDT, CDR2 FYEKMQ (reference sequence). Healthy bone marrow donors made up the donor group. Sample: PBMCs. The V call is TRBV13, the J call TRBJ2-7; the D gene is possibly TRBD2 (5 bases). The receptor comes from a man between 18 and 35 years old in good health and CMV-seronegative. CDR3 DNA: TGTGCCAGCAGGAGGGCGGGTATCTACGAGCAGTACTTC. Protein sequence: CASRRAGIYEQYF.